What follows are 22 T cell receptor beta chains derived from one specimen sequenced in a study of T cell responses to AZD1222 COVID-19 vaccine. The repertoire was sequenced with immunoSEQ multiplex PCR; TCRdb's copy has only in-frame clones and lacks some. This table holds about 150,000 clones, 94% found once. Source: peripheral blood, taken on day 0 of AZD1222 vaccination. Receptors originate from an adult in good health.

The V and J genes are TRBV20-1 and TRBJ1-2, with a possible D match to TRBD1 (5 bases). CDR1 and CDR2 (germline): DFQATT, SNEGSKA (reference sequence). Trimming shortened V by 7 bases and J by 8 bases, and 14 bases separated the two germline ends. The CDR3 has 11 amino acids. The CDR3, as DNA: TGCAGTGGGGGCGAGGTTGCGGGCTACACCTTC. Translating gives CSGGEVAGYTF.

CDR3 sequence reads: CSVEDRRGGRRNTIYF. CDR3 bases: TGCAGCGTTGAAGATCGGCGGGGGGGTCGAAGAAACACCATATATTTT. The chain carries TRBV29-1 and TRBJ1-3; a weak D match, TRBD1 (5 bases). The CDR3 loop spans 16 amino acids. Germline-derived CDR1 and CDR2 are SQVTM and ANQGSEA. Deletions cut 0 bases from V and 5 bases from J, with 17 bases between.

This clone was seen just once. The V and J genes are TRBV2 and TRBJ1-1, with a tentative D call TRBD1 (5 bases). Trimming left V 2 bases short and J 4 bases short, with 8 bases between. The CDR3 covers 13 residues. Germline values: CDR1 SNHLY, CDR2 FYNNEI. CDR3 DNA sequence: TGTGCCAGCAGTGAACAGGGCGGCACTGAAGCTTTCTTT. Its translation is CASSEQGGTEAFF.

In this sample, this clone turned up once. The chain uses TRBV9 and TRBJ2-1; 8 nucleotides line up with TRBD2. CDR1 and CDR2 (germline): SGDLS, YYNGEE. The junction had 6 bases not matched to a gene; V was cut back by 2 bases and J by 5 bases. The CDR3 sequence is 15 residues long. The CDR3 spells CASSVVGRANNEQFF. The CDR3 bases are TGTGCCAGCAGCGTTGTCGGGAGGGCCAACAATGAGCAGTTCTTC. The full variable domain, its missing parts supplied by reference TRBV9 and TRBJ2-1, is DSGVTQTPKHLITATGQRVTLRCSPRSGDLSVYWYQQSLDQGLQFLIQYYNGEERAKGNILERFSAQQFPDLHSELNLSSLELGDSALYFCASSVVGRANNEQFFGPGTRLTVL.

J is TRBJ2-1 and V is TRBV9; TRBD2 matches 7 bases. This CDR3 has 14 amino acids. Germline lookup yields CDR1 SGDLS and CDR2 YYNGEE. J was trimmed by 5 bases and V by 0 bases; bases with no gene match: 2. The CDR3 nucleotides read TGTGCCAGCAGCGTAGCCAGCGGGAACAATGAGCAGTTCTTC. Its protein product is CASSVASGNNEQFF.

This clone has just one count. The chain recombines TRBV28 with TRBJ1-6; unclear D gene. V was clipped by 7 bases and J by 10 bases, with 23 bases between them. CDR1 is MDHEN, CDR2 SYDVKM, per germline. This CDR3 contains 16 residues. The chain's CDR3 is CASTIRSRPIWSPLHF. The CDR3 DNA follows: TGTGCCAGCACCATAAGGAGTCGCCCTATTTGGTCACCCCTCCACTTT.

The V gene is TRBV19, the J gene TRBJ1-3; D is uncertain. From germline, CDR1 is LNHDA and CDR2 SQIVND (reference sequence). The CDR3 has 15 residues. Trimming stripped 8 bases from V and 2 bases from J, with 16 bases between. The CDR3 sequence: CASCPSQPAGNTIYF. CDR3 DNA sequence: TGTGCCAGTTGCCCATCACAACCGGCTGGAAACACCATATATTTT.

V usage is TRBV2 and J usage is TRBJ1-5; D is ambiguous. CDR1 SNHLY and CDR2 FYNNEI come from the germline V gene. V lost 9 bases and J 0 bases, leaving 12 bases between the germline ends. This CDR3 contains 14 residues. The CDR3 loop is CASESGDSNQPQHF. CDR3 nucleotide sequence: TGTGCCAGTGAGTCGGGAGATAGCAATCAGCCCCAGCATTTT.

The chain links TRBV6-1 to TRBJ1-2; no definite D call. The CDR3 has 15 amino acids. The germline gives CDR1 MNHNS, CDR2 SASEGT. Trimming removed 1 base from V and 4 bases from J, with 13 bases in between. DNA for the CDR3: TGTGCCAGCAGTGAAGAGGGATCTGGGCCCTATGGCTACACCTTC. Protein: CASSEEGSGPYGYTF.

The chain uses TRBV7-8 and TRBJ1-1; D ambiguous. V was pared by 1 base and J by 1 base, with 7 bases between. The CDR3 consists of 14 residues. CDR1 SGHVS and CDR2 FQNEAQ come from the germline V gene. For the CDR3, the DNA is TGTGCCAGCAGCTTAGTTCATCAGAACACTGAAGCTTTCTTT. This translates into CASSLVHQNTEAFF.

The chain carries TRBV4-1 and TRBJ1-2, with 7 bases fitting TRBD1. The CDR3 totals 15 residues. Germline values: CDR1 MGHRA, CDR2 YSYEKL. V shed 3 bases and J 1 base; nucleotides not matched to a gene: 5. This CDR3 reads CASSQPGQINYGYTF. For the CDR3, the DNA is TGCGCCAGCAGCCAGCCGGGACAGATTAACTATGGCTACACCTTC.

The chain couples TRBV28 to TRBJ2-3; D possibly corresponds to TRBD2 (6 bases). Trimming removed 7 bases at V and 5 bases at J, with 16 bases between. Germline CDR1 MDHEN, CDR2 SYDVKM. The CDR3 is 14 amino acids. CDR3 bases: TGTGCCAGCATTGGGGGGAAGGGGTTAGATACGCAGTATTTT. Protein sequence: CASIGGKGLDTQYF.

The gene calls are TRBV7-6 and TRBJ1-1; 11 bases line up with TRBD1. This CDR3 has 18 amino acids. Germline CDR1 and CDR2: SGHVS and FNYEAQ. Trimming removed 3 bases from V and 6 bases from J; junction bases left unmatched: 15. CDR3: CASSFPGTGGEGWAEAFF. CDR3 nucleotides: TGTGCCAGCAGCTTTCCCGGGACAGGGGGGGAAGGATGGGCTGAAGCTTTCTTT.

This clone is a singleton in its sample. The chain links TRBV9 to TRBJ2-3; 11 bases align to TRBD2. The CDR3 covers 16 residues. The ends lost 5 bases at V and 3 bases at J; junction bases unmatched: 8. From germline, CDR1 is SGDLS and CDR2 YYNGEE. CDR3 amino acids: CASRRGGLAETDTQYF. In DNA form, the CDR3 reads TGTGCCAGCAGGAGGGGGGGACTAGCGGAGACAGATACGCAGTATTTT.

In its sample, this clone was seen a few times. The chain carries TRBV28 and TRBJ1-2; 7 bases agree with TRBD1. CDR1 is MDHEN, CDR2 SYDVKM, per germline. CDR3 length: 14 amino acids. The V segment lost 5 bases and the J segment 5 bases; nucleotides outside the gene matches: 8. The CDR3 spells CASSIGTATYGYTF. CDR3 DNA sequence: TGTGCCAGCAGTATCGGGACAGCTACTTATGGCTACACCTTC.

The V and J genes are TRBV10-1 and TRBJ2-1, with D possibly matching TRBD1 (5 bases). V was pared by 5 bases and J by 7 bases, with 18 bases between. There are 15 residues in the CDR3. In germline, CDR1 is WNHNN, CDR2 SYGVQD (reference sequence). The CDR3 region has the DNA TGCGCCAGCAGTACTGGACACACGGTGGCGAATGAGCAGTTCTTC. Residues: CASSTGHTVANEQFF.

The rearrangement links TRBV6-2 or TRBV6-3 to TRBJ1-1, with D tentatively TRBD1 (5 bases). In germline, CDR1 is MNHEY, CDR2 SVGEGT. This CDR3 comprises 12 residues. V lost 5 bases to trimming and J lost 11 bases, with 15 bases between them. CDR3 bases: TGTGCCAGCAGTCCCCAGGGTATCTGGGCTTTCTTT. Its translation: CASSPQGIWAFF.

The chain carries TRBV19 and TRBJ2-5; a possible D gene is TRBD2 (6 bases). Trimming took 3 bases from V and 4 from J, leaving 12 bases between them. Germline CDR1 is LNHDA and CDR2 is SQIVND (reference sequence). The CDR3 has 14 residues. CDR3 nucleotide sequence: TGTGCCAGTAGTATTGCGGGGTTGATAGAGACCCAGTACTTC. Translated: CASSIAGLIETQYF. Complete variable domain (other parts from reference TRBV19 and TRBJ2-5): DGGITQSPKYLFRKEGQNVTLSCEQNLNHDAMYWYRQDPGQGLRLIYYSQIVNDFQKGDIAEGYSVSREKKESFPLTVTSAQKNPTAFYLCASSIAGLIETQYFGPGTRLLVL.

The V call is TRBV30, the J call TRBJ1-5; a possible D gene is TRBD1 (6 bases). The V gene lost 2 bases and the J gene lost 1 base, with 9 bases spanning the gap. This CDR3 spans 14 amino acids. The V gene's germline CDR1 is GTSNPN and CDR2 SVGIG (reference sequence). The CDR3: CAWSQGLSNQPQHF. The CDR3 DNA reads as TGTGCCTGGAGTCAGGGGCTGAGCAATCAGCCCCAGCATTTT. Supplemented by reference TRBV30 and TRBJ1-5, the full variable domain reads SQTIHQWPATLVQPVGSPLSLECTVEGTSNPNLYWYRQAAGRGLQLLFYSVGIGQISSEVPQNLSASRPQDRQFILSSKKLLLSDSGFYLCAWSQGLSNQPQHFGDGTRLSIL.

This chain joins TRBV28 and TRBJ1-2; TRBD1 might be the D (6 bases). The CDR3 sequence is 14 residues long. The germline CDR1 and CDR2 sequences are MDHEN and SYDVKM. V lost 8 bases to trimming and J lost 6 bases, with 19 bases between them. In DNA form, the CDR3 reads TGTGCCAGCCTAGGGGGGGCTAGGCTAGATGGCTACACCTTC. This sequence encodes CASLGGARLDGYTF.

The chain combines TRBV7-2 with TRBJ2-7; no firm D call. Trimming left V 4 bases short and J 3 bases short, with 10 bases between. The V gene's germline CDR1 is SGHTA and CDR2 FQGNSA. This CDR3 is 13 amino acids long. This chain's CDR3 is CASSYSPDYEQYV. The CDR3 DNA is TGTGCCAGCAGCTACTCCCCAGACTACGAGCAGTACGTC.

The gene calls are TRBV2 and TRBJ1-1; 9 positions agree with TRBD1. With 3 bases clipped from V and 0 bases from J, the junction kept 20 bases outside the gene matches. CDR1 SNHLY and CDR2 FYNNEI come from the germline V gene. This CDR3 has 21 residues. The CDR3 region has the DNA TGTGCCAGCAGTGACCTCCTTAGGACAGGGGCGCGTAGGTCCATGAACACTGAAGCTTTCTTT. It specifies CASSDLLRTGARRSMNTEAFF.